This entry lists 3 T cell receptor beta chains sequenced from one sample in a study of cytotoxic CD8 clonotypes in ibrutinib-treated CLL. The protocol was immunoSEQ multiplex PCR, while the TCRdb copy is restricted to in-frame clones and leaves out a portion. The sample contains about 50,000 clones, roughly 58% of which appear only once. Sequenced here: PBMCs, sampled at disease progression, from a patient treated with ibrutinib. The origin of the receptors is a human donor with chronic lymphocytic leukemia.

V and J are TRBV4-2 and TRBJ2-2, with D unclear. Germline-derived CDR1 and CDR2 are LGHNA and YNFKEQ. The CDR3 is made up of 16 amino acids. Trimming cost V 2 bases and J 2 bases, with 12 bases left between them. CDR3 region: CASSQRDPINTGELFF. The CDR3 nucleotides are TGTGCCAGCAGCCAAAGGGATCCTATTAACACCGGGGAGCTGTTTTTT.

The V gene is TRBV9, the J gene TRBJ2-5; no reliable D call. Looked up from germline, CDR1 is SGDLS and CDR2 is YYNGEE. This CDR3 contains 13 residues. Between the trimmed V and J ends, which lost 7 bases and 3 bases, there was a span of 13 bases. The CDR3 loop reads CASGMGYEETQYF. The CDR3 DNA reads TGTGCCAGCGGGATGGGGTACGAAGAGACCCAGTACTTC.

This clone was picked up a small number of times. This rearrangement joins TRBV29-1 to TRBJ1-1; no reliable D call. The ends were cut back, 4 bases at V and 4 bases at J, with 22 bases in the middle. Germline CDR1 and CDR2: SQVTM and ANQGSEA. CDR3 length: 16 amino acids. CDR3 region: CSVAEQPWGVRTEAFF. DNA for the CDR3: TGCAGCGTTGCCGAACAGCCGTGGGGAGTCCGCACTGAAGCTTTCTTT.